The next 20 T cell receptor beta chains were all read from a single sample in a study of blood T cell repertoires in COVID-19. Assay used: immunoSEQ multiplex PCR; TCRdb lists only in-frame clones, some missing. The table includes around 320,000 clones, 85% to 90% detected once. The material sequenced was peripheral blood. The source is a woman younger than 45 with COVID-19, enrolled during active disease.

This clone was seen just once. The rearrangement uses TRBV7-9 and TRBJ2-4, with 7 bases that match TRBD2. The CDR3 runs to 17 residues. In germline, CDR1 is SEHNR, CDR2 FQNEAQ (reference sequence). The trim removed 4 bases at V and 1 base at J, leaving 10 bases unmatched. CDR3 region: CASSSPPGGMAKNIQYF. The CDR3 coding sequence is TGTGCCAGCAGCTCCCCGCCGGGAGGAATGGCCAAAAACATTCAGTACTTC.

The genes are TRBV3-1 (or the pseudogene TRBV3-2) and TRBJ2-7; 7 bases fit TRBD1. The germline V gene has CDR1 LGHDT and CDR2 YNNKEL (reference sequence). The CDR3 consists of 17 residues. Losses at the gene ends were 4 bases for V and 1 base for J; bases not matched to a gene: 13. CDR3: CASSPGQYRGSSYEQYF. The CDR3 nucleotides read TGTGCCAGCAGCCCAGGGCAATACAGGGGTAGTTCCTACGAGCAGTACTTC.

The chain couples TRBV7-8 to TRBJ1-1, with D possibly being TRBD1 (5 bases). V lost 2 bases, J lost 1 base, and 8 bases lay in between. This CDR3 is built from 14 residues. The germline CDR1 and CDR2 sequences are SGHVS and FQNEAQ. CDR3 sequence (DNA): TGTGCCAGCAGCTTATACACAGGGAACACTGAAGCTTTCTTT. Protein: CASSLYTGNTEAFF. Combining the CDR3 with reference TRBV7-8 and TRBJ1-1 gives the whole variable domain GAGVSQSPRYKVAKRGQDVALRCDPISGHVSLFWYQQALGQGPEFLTYFQNEAQLDKSGLPSDRFFAERPEGSVSTLKIQRTQQEDSAVYLCASSLYTGNTEAFFGQGTRLTVV.

This chain links TRBV19 with TRBJ1-4, with D possibly TRBD1 on 5 matching bases. The CDR3 is made up of 14 amino acids. Trimming took off 6 bases at V and 5 bases at J, with 13 bases between the two ends. Germline V gene sequence: CDR1 LNHDA, CDR2 SQIVND (reference sequence). CDR3 protein: CASRSTGSNEKLFF. In DNA form, the CDR3 reads TGTGCCAGTAGAAGTACAGGATCCAATGAAAAACTGTTTTTT.

The chain recombines TRBV7-6 with TRBJ1-6, with 7 bases aligning to TRBD1. This CDR3 spans 16 amino acids. Per the germline V gene, CDR1 is SGHVS and CDR2 is FNYEAQ. V lost 1 base to trimming and J lost 7 bases; unmatched junction nucleotides: 7. CDR3 residues: CASSLEGGAANSPLHF. The DNA for the CDR3 is TGTGCCAGCAGCTTAGAAGGGGGCGCGGCGAATTCACCCCTCCACTTT.

This clone occurred once. The J gene is TRBJ2-3, the V gene TRBV30; the match to TRBD1 covers 8 bases. CDR1 is GTSNPN and CDR2 is SVGIG in the germline V gene (reference sequence). J was trimmed by 5 bases and V by 1 base; bases with no gene match: 8. CDR3 length equals 15 residues. CDR3 loop: CAWSEGRGPIDTQYF. For the CDR3, the DNA is TGTGCCTGGAGTGAGGGCAGGGGGCCTATAGATACGCAGTATTTT.

V usage is TRBV5-5 and J usage is TRBJ1-5, with TRBD1 as a possible D gene (5 bases). Germline V lookup: CDR1 SGHKS, CDR2 YYEKEE (reference sequence). This CDR3 has 14 amino acids. V lost 1 base and J 5 bases, leaving 10 bases between the germline ends. In DNA form, the CDR3 reads TGTGCCAGCAGCTTGAGCAGGGATGATCAGCCCCAGCATTTT. Protein sequence: CASSLSRDDQPQHF.

The chain is built from TRBV7-9 and TRBJ1-2, with D uncertain. Trimming cost V 4 bases and J 1 base, with 13 bases left between them. This CDR3 is 15 amino acids long. Germline V gives CDR1 SEHNR, CDR2 FQNEAQ (reference sequence). The CDR3 is CASSSGRFNNYGYTF. The DNA of the CDR3 is TGTGCCAGCAGCTCCGGGAGATTCAATAACTATGGCTACACCTTC.

This chain links TRBV7-6 with TRBJ1-6; 7 bases map to TRBD1. Germline loops: CDR1 SGHVS, CDR2 FNYEAQ. The CDR3 spans 16 residues. V dropped 5 bases and J dropped 8; count of bases not matched to a gene: 12. CDR3 residues: CASSLETGRIDSPLHF. CDR3 bases: TGTGCCAGCAGCCTAGAGACAGGGAGAATTGATTCACCCCTCCACTTT.

The rearrangement uses TRBV5-6 and TRBJ1-2, with D hard to call. V was pared by 1 base and J by 7 bases, with 14 bases between. Germline V gives CDR1 SGHDT, CDR2 YYEEEE. This CDR3 contains 14 residues. This CDR3 is CASSLFGLKAGYTF. CDR3 nucleotide sequence: TGTGCCAGCAGCTTGTTTGGGCTCAAGGCTGGCTACACCTTC.

The gene calls are TRBV28 and TRBJ1-2; D gene unclear. This CDR3 has 16 residues. Germline V CDR1 and CDR2: MDHEN, SYDVKM. V shed 4 bases and J shed 2 bases, with 17 bases lying between them. CDR3 sequence (DNA): TGTGCCAGCAGTTGGCACTATGAGGGATCCAACTATGGCTACACCTTC. This translates into CASSWHYEGSNYGYTF.

The gene calls are TRBV6-5 and TRBJ1-1; no clear D. V dropped 7 bases and J dropped 4 bases, with 10 bases sitting between them. The CDR3 spans 12 residues. Germline V gene lookup returns CDR1 MNHEY and CDR2 SVGAGI. This chain's CDR3 is CASTTPGTEAFF. The DNA for the CDR3 is TGTGCCAGCACCACCCCGGGCACTGAAGCTTTCTTT.

V is TRBV6-2 or TRBV6-3 and J is TRBJ1-1; D unclear. The germline gives CDR1 MNHEY, CDR2 SVGEGT. The CDR3 extends over 11 amino acids. V lost 6 bases and J 5 bases, leaving 7 bases between the germline ends. The CDR3 protein is CASSTGTEAFF. As DNA, the CDR3 is TGTGCCAGCAGCACGGGGACTGAAGCTTTCTTT.

This sequence joins TRBV27 and TRBJ1-5; the D is unclear. Trimming left V 0 bases short and J 2 bases short, with 8 bases between. The length of the CDR3 is 15 residues. Germline lookup yields CDR1 MNHEY and CDR2 SMNVEV (reference sequence). The CDR3 DNA reads as TGTGCCAGCAGTTTATCTCTGTTCGGCAATCAGCCCCAGCATTTT. Translating it yields CASSLSLFGNQPQHF.

The V gene is TRBV7-9, the J gene TRBJ2-7, with 11 bases fitting TRBD2. The CDR3 contains 15 residues. Germline loops: CDR1 SEHNR, CDR2 FQNEAQ (reference sequence). J gave up 7 bases and V 0 bases, and 5 bases lay outside the gene matches. The CDR3: CASSLARLAGGEQYF. The CDR3 DNA reads as TGTGCCAGCAGCTTAGCACGGCTAGCGGGGGGTGAGCAGTACTTC. The full variable domain, its missing parts supplied by reference TRBV7-9 and TRBJ2-7, is DTGVSQNPRHKITKRGQNVTFRCDPISEHNRLYWYRQTLGQGPEFLTYFQNEAQLEKSRLLSDRFSAERPKGSFSTLEIQRTEQGDSAMYLCASSLARLAGGEQYFGPGTRLTVT.

The chain links TRBV6-5 to TRBJ1-1, with no clear D. The CDR3 consists of 15 residues. V was pared by 0 bases and J by 7 bases, with 15 bases between. Germline-derived CDR1 and CDR2 are MNHEY and SVGAGI. The CDR3 DNA reads TGTGCCAGCAGTTACTCGAGCGGTGGAACCTATGAAGCTTTCTTT. It is translated as CASSYSSGGTYEAFF.

This sequence joins TRBV5-6 and TRBJ1-5; TRBD1 aligns across 9 bases. Germline V gene lookup returns CDR1 SGHDT and CDR2 YYEEEE. J was trimmed by 6 bases and V by 0 bases; bases with no gene match: 4. This CDR3 spans 15 amino acids. The CDR3 coding sequence is TGTGCCAGCAGCTTGGCGGGACAGGGAGGTCAGCCCCAGCATTTT. As protein: CASSLAGQGGQPQHF.

The chain couples TRBV4-1 to TRBJ2-4; D ambiguous. Deletions cut 4 bases from V and 0 bases from J, with 4 bases between. The CDR3 length is 13 residues. Germline CDR1 and CDR2: MGHRA and YSYEKL. Here the CDR3 DNA reads TGCGCCAGCAGCCCCTCAGCCAAAAACATTCAGTACTTC. Its protein product is CASSPSAKNIQYF.

Only one count was recorded for this clone. The same CDR3 can be traced to other DNA sequences in this sample. The chain recombines TRBV19 with TRBJ1-1, with D perhaps TRBD1 (5 bases). The germline gives CDR1 LNHDA, CDR2 SQIVND (reference sequence). The CDR3 runs 13 residues. V lost 5 bases to trimming and J lost 0 bases, with 7 bases between them. Here the CDR3 DNA reads TGTGCCAGTAGTCAGGGTGTGAACACTGAAGCTTTCTTT. This codes for CASSQGVNTEAFF.

The V and J genes are TRBV7-9 and TRBJ2-5; 7 bases map to TRBD1. The V segment lost 4 bases and the J segment 2 bases; nucleotides outside the gene matches: 7. Germline V gene lookup returns CDR1 SEHNR and CDR2 FQNEAQ (reference sequence). The CDR3 loop spans 15 amino acids. The CDR3 region has the DNA TGTGCCAGCAGCTCGGAGACAGGGCAACAAGAGACCCAGTACTTC. It is translated as CASSSETGQQETQYF. The complete variable domain, with remaining parts taken from reference TRBV7-9 and TRBJ2-5, reads DTGVSQNPRHKITKRGQNVTFRCDPISEHNRLYWYRQTLGQGPEFLTYFQNEAQLEKSRLLSDRFSAERPKGSFSTLEIQRTEQGDSAMYLCASSSETGQQETQYFGPGTRLLVL.